Its frequency marks the clone carrying this TCR beta chain as medium-sized. What it binds is not known. This CDR3 is built from 15 residues. Germline V gene data show CDR1 as LNHDA and CDR2 as SQIVND (reference sequence). The data were taken from a study of T cell clusters in autoimmune cytopenias. Regarding the study as a whole: No cluster-lack signature appeared between secondary cytopenia and chronic lymphocytic leukemia patients, apparently due to lymphoma masking.

TRB rearrangements were amplified by touch-down multiplex PCR with mixed TRB-A/B primers. TCRdb reprocessed the multiplex PCR reads and stores each CDR3 protein as one record, lacking DNA. The table for this sample gives some 4,800 distinct CDR3 sequences. Each sample's input was approximately 270 ng genomic DNA, 35,000 to 40,000 genome equivalents. This sequence was found in a human donor with an autoimmune cytopenia or autoimmune hepatitis (not recorded which). Sequencing was done on a sample of peripheral blood. The chain employs TRBV19 and TRBJ1-6; TCRdb reports TRBD1, a call that lacks DNA to check it against. The CDR3 sequence is CASSTTGGGTFPLHF.